The 6 T cell receptor beta chains listed next were all sequenced from one sample in a study of cytomegalovirus exposure and HLA in healthy donors. In the PCR, 60 Vbeta and 13 Jbeta primers were used. The repertoire was sequenced with immunoSEQ multiplex PCR; TCRdb's copy has only in-frame clones and lacks some. In the table there are around 150,000 clones, roughly 70% of which are singletons. Sequenced: PBMCs. Receptors originate from a woman in her thirties or forties in good health and CMV-seropositive.

This clone was observed a single time. The chain employs TRBV4-1 and TRBJ1-6; TRBD1 matches at 7 bases. The CDR3 extends over 18 amino acids. The V gene's germline CDR1 is MGHRA and CDR2 YSYEKL. The trim removed 1 base at V and 0 bases at J, leaving 6 bases unmatched. The CDR3 DNA is TGCGCCAGCAGCCAAGTTCCGACAGGGAGCTCCTATAATTCACCCCTCCACTTT. It translates to CASSQVPTGSSYNSPLHF.

The gene calls are TRBV7-9 and TRBJ1-4; the match to TRBD1 covers 7 bases. The CDR3 is made up of 13 amino acids. V dropped 6 bases and J dropped 5; count of bases not matched to a gene: 3. The germline V gene has CDR1 SEHNR and CDR2 FQNEAQ (reference sequence). For the CDR3, the DNA is TGTGCCAGCAGGGGGGGACAGAATGAAAAACTGTTTTTT. Encoded protein: CASRGGQNEKLFF.

This clone was seen only once. The chain is built from TRBV5-1 and TRBJ2-3, with 7 bases identical to TRBD2. The germline V gene encodes CDR1 SGHRS and CDR2 YFSETQ. This CDR3 spans 14 amino acids. J gave up 6 bases and V 4 bases, and 8 bases lay outside the gene matches. The CDR3 nucleotides are TGCGCCAGCAGCCTAGGACTAGATTTGGATACGCAGTATTTT. It specifies CASSLGLDLDTQYF. Combining the CDR3 with reference TRBV5-1 and TRBJ2-3 gives the whole variable domain KAGVTQTPRYLIKTRGQQVTLSCSPISGHRSVSWYQQTPGQGLQFLFEYFSETQRNKGNFPGRFSGRQFSNSRSEMNVSTLELGDSALYLCASSLGLDLDTQYFGPGTRLTVL.

The rearrangement links TRBV14 to TRBJ2-3, with 7 bases aligning to TRBD1. This CDR3 spans 13 amino acids. Germline V gene lookup returns CDR1 SGHDN and CDR2 FVKESK. V trimming: 8 bases; J trimming: 3 bases; junction bases outside the gene matches: 5. The CDR3: CASQSQGTDTQYF. The DNA for the CDR3 is TGTGCCAGCCAGTCACAGGGGACAGATACGCAGTATTTT.

The rearrangement uses TRBV11-2 and TRBJ1-1, with D unresolved. CDR1 SGHAT and CDR2 FQNNGV come from the germline V gene. This CDR3 comprises 14 residues. The V gene lost 5 bases and the J gene lost 5 bases, with 15 bases spanning the gap. Written as DNA, the CDR3 is TGTGCCAGCAGCCCCTACTGGGGAGAGACTGAAGCTTTCTTT. This codes for CASSPYWGETEAFF.

The chain uses TRBV5-6 and TRBJ1-2, with D possibly being TRBD1 (5 bases). V lost 1 base and J lost 8, with 18 bases in between. CDR1 and CDR2 (germline): SGHDT, YYEEEE. The CDR3 is made up of 15 amino acids. The CDR3 coding sequence is TGTGCCAGCAGCTTGCTTCAGGGTAGTCAACGCGGCTACACCTTC. It encodes CASSLLQGSQRGYTF.